These 19 T cell receptor beta chains were sequenced from one sample in a study of blood T cells in healthy people across ages. For the second PCR, which ran for about 6 to 11 cycles, a sample-barcoded 5' primer and a J-beta primer mix were used. MiXCR was run by TCRdb on the 5' RACE reads, yielding one entry per CDR3 protein. The sample lists hundreds of thousands of distinct CDR3 sequences, around two fifths occurring once. The sequenced sample consisted of blood. These receptors came from a man in his fifties or sixties in good health.

This chain connects TRBV20-1 to TRBJ1-2, with D possibly TRBD1 on 5 matching bases. The CDR3 is 14 amino acids. The V gene's germline CDR1 is DFQATT and CDR2 SNEGSKA (reference sequence). Deletions cut 5 bases from V and 1 base from J, with 14 bases between. In DNA form, the CDR3 reads TGCAGTGCTGATCGACAGAACAATAACTATGGCTACACCTTC. Encoded protein: CSADRQNNNYGYTF.

V gene TRBV7-8 combines with J gene TRBJ1-1; tentative D call: TRBD1 (6 bases). The CDR3 runs to 13 residues. V was pared by 3 bases and J by 3 bases, with 8 bases between. Germline assignment: CDR1 SGHVS and CDR2 FQNEAQ. The CDR3 nucleotides read TGTGCCAGCAGCTTTTGGACAGACACTGAAGCTTTCTTT. Residues: CASSFWTDTEAFF.

In the case of this clonotype: This may arise from a read error, as a much more abundant clone is one base away. The CDR3 DNA follows: TGTGCCAGCGGCCTGACAGGTTCTGAGCAGTTCTTC. It codes for CASGLTGSEQFF. J is TRBJ2-1 and V is TRBV7-2; D perhaps matches TRBD1 (6 bases). The CDR3 consists of 12 residues. Germline V gene sequence: CDR1 SGHTA, CDR2 FQGNSA. V was shortened by 8 bases and J by 9 bases, with 14 bases between the two germline ends.

The chain carries TRBV4-3 and TRBJ2-7; D is unresolved. The V gene's germline CDR1 is LGHNA and CDR2 YSLEER. V lost 3 bases, J lost 2 bases, and 8 bases lay in between. CDR3 length: 13 residues. The CDR3 loop is CASSQQTTYEQYF. The DNA for the CDR3 is TGCGCCAGCAGCCAGCAGACCACCTACGAGCAGTACTTC.

This clonotype was seen more than once but under ten times. The chain has TRBV10-3 and TRBJ2-3; TRBD2 agrees at 8 bases. The ends lost 2 bases at V and 1 base at J; junction bases unmatched: 17. The V gene's germline CDR1 is ENHRY and CDR2 SYGVKD. This CDR3 contains 20 residues. CDR3 sequence: CAISESRPRGGRERTDTQYF. The CDR3 nucleotides read TGTGCCATCAGTGAGAGCCGTCCCCGGGGGGGGCGAGAACGCACAGATACGCAGTATTTT.

This chain joins TRBV27 and TRBJ1-4; no clear D. Germline CDR1 MNHEY, CDR2 SMNVEV (reference sequence). CDR3 length: 14 amino acids. The V and J ends lost 8 bases and 4 bases respectively, with 14 bases between them. The CDR3 nucleotides read TGTGCCAGCCGGCGGAAACTCCTTAATGAAAAACTGTTTTTT. This gives the protein CASRRKLLNEKLFF.

As regards this clonotype: Because it lacks the conserved phenylalanine or tryptophan at the end, this CDR3 is likely a read error. This rearrangement joins TRBV7-9 to TRBJ2-5, with TRBD1 identical over 7 bases. Germline V lookup: CDR1 SEHNR, CDR2 FQNEAQ (reference sequence). With V trimmed by 3 bases and J by 2 bases, 6 bases remained unmatched. This CDR3 contains 15 residues. The CDR3 DNA reads as TGTGCCAGCAGCTTTTTTGGGACAGCACAAGAGACCCAGTACTTG. Translated: CASSFFGTAQETQYL.

This chain connects TRBV4-1 to TRBJ2-1; TRBD2 matches 7 bases. Trimming cost V 3 bases and J 9 bases; bases outside gene matches: 8. The length of the CDR3 is 14 residues. Germline V gene data show CDR1 as MGHRA and CDR2 as YSYEKL. In DNA form, the CDR3 reads TGCGCCAGCAGCCAGCCCCTTCGCGGGGGTGAGCAGTTCTTC. The encoded protein is CASSQPLRGGEQFF.

The V gene is TRBV6-2 or TRBV6-3, the J gene TRBJ2-5, with a tentative D call TRBD1 (6 bases). The germline gives CDR1 MNHEY, CDR2 SVGEGT. The CDR3 contains 17 residues. V lost 2 bases and J lost 0, with 16 bases in between. In nucleotides, the CDR3 is TGTGCCAGCAGTTACAGTAGACAGGATTCGTACCAAGAGACCCAGTACTTC. Its protein product is CASSYSRQDSYQETQYF.

This rearrangement joins TRBV11-3 to TRBJ2-5; D call uncertain. V was cut by 3 bases and J by 4 bases, with 9 bases left in between. Germline V gene data show CDR1 as SGHNT and CDR2 as YENEEA. The CDR3 extends over 13 amino acids. CDR3 in amino acids: CASSLGVGETQYF. The CDR3 nucleotides read TGTGCCAGCAGCTTGGGTGTGGGAGAGACCCAGTACTTC.

The chain carries TRBV6-2 or TRBV6-3 and TRBJ1-2; D not certain. The CDR3 spans 12 residues. V was cut by 6 bases and J by 5 bases, with 10 bases left in between. Germline CDR1 and CDR2: MNHEY and SVGEGT. The CDR3 reads CASSREIYGYTF. As DNA, the CDR3 is TGTGCCAGCAGCCGTGAGATTTATGGCTACACCTTC.

The gene calls are TRBV18 and TRBJ2-3, with a tentative D call TRBD2 (5 bases). The germline V gene has CDR1 KGHSH and CDR2 LQKENI. The CDR3 has 15 residues. V was pared by 6 bases and J by 5 bases, with 18 bases between. CDR3: CASSSDSFGKDTQYF. The CDR3 nucleotides read TGTGCCAGCTCCTCAGACTCCTTCGGGAAAGATACGCAGTATTTT.

The chain joins TRBV20-1 to TRBJ2-5, with D perhaps matching TRBD1 (5 bases). Trimming shortened V by 6 bases and J by 4 bases, and 21 bases separated the two germline ends. CDR1 and CDR2 from the germline V gene are DFQATT and SNEGSKA (reference sequence). CDR3 length: 15 residues. The CDR3 bases are TGCAGTGCGCGACCCCCACAGGCCATAGTAGAGACCCAGTACTTC. Translation: CSARPPQAIVETQYF.

This clonotype has only a few counts. This chain links TRBV4-3 with TRBJ1-2, with D perhaps TRBD1 (5 bases). The ends were cut back, 3 bases at V and 0 bases at J, with 14 bases in the middle. There are 16 residues in the CDR3. Germline V gene lookup returns CDR1 LGHNA and CDR2 YSLEER. The DNA for the CDR3 is TGCGCCAGCAGCCAGGGGGGTGGCGGTGCTAACTATGGCTACACCTTC. Translation gives CASSQGGGGANYGYTF.

This chain connects TRBV20-1 to TRBJ2-7, with no clear D. There are 14 residues in the CDR3. Germline V gene data show CDR1 as DFQATT and CDR2 as SNEGSKA (reference sequence). V lost 1 base to trimming and J lost 7 bases, with 17 bases between them. The CDR3, as DNA: TGCAGTGCTAGAGGTTGGGATCCCGCTTATGAGCAGTACTTC. Its protein is CSARGWDPAYEQYF.

This chain links TRBV7-2 with TRBJ2-2; the D gene could be TRBD1 or TRBD2 (5 bases each). Germline CDR1 reads SGHTA; CDR2 reads FQGNSA. CDR3 length: 13 amino acids. Trimming shortened V by 3 bases and J by 9 bases, and 11 bases separated the two germline ends. CDR3 coding DNA: TGTGCCAGCAGCTTGACACCGGGGCGGGAGCTGTTTTTT. This encodes CASSLTPGRELFF.

In this sample, this clonotype turned up a few times. The chain combines TRBV6-2 or TRBV6-3 with TRBJ1-1; 10 bases fit TRBD1. Germline loops: CDR1 MNHEY, CDR2 SVGEGT. With V trimmed by 2 bases and J by 5 bases, 8 bases remained unmatched. CDR3 length: 16 amino acids. The CDR3 coding sequence is TGTGCCAGCAGTTACAGACTGGGACAGGGGAGAACTGAAGCTTTCTTT. Its translation is CASSYRLGQGRTEAFF.

This clonotype was counted a single time. One end of the junction varies from germline; a read error may be responsible. The CDR3: CASSRGASSHNEQFF. The CDR3 bases are TGCGCCAGCAGTAGGGGGGCAAGCTCCCACAATGAGCAGTTCTTC. V usage is TRBV5-1 and J usage is TRBJ2-1, with D perhaps given as TRBD1 or TRBD2 (6 bases each). CDR3 length: 15 residues. CDR1 is SGHRS, CDR2 YFSETQ, per germline.

V is TRBV6-1 and J is TRBJ2-3; a weak D match, TRBD2 (5 bases). V shed 6 bases and J shed 0 bases, with 10 bases lying between them. The CDR3 is made up of 14 amino acids. Germline V gene lookup returns CDR1 MNHNS and CDR2 SASEGT. The CDR3, as DNA: TGTGCCAGCAGGTGGGAGACTAGCACAGATACGCAGTATTTT. The encoded protein is CASRWETSTDTQYF.